These 20 T cell receptor beta chains share one sample of origin, sequenced in a study of control samples from healthy donors and cancer patients (dated by TCRdb to 2019 to 2021). To prepare the library, the immunoSEQ multiplex PCR assay was applied. The clones in this table, taken by TCRdb from immuneACCESS, are in-frame only. Not every clone is retained; where verified, under half of the shortfall comes from an unresolved V gene, and the cause of the rest is unknown. The sample records over 110,000 clones, approximately 92% of which are singletons. Around 10% of the sample is in the top ten clones. The sequenced sample consisted of blood. These receptors were taken from a man aged 25 to 45 in good health.

The rearrangement uses TRBV27 and TRBJ2-1; 13 bases are shared with TRBD2. After removal of 1 base from V and 4 bases from J, the junction contained 1 base not matched to a gene. The germline V gene encodes CDR1 MNHEY and CDR2 SMNVEV (reference sequence). The CDR3 spans 16 residues. The CDR3 loop reads CASSLLLAGGYNEQFF. DNA for the CDR3: TGTGCCAGCAGTTTATTACTAGCGGGAGGGTACAATGAGCAGTTCTTC.

J is TRBJ1-5 and V is TRBV4-2, with 10 positions matching TRBD1. With 2 bases clipped from V and 8 bases from J, the junction kept 15 bases outside the gene matches. The CDR3 covers 18 residues. The V gene's germline CDR1 is LGHNA and CDR2 YNFKEQ. The CDR3 here is CASSQRWDRGLIREPQHF. CDR3 nucleotide sequence: TGTGCCAGCAGCCAAAGGTGGGACAGGGGTCTTATTAGGGAGCCCCAGCATTTT.

The chain uses TRBV7-2 and TRBJ2-1, with 15 bases lining up with TRBD2. CDR1 SGHTA and CDR2 FQGNSA come from the germline V gene. Trimming cost V 4 bases and J 6 bases; bases outside gene matches: 4. CDR3 length: 16 residues. As DNA, the CDR3 is TGTGCCAGCAGCTCCGGGACTAGCGGGAGGTTCAATGAGCAGTTCTTC. It encodes CASSSGTSGRFNEQFF.

The chain has TRBV27 and TRBJ1-5; the D is unclear. CDR3 length: 16 residues. Trimming took 6 bases from V and 4 from J, leaving 19 bases between them. Germline V gives CDR1 MNHEY, CDR2 SMNVEV (reference sequence). This CDR3 is CASSPRRVLGNQPQHF. CDR3 DNA: TGTGCCAGCAGCCCTAGACGGGTGTTAGGAAATCAGCCCCAGCATTTT.

This chain uses TRBV7-8 with TRBJ2-1; D perhaps matches TRBD2 (7 bases). Germline V CDR1 and CDR2: SGHVS, FQNEAQ. Trimming removed 5 bases from V and 0 bases from J, with 11 bases in between. CDR3 length: 15 amino acids. CDR3 amino acids: CASSRGGGSYNEQFF. The CDR3 DNA reads TGTGCCAGCAGCCGAGGGGGGGGCTCCTACAATGAGCAGTTCTTC.

The genes are TRBV19 and TRBJ1-2; possibly TRBD1 for D (5 bases). The CDR3 length is 16 residues. Trimming removed 2 bases at V and 1 base at J, with 14 bases between. The germline gives CDR1 LNHDA, CDR2 SQIVND (reference sequence). CDR3 amino acids: CASSIFREPINYGYTF. CDR3 DNA: TGTGCCAGTAGTATATTCAGGGAACCCATTAACTATGGCTACACCTTC.

The rearrangement joins TRBV9 to TRBJ1-2, with a weak D call TRBD1 (6 bases). Germline V gene data show CDR1 as SGDLS and CDR2 as YYNGEE. This CDR3 has 14 residues. Trimming cost V 2 bases and J 8 bases, with 16 bases left between them. CDR3 nucleotides: TGTGCCAGCAGCGTCGGAAACAGGGTAAACGGCTACACCTTC. Encoded protein: CASSVGNRVNGYTF.

This chain links TRBV6-5 with TRBJ2-1; 7 nucleotides line up with TRBD2. The CDR3 extends over 15 amino acids. The V and J ends lost 6 bases and 0 bases, in that order; junction bases with no gene match: 5. CDR1 is MNHEY and CDR2 is SVGAGI in the germline V gene. CDR3 region: CASRPTGGSYNEQFF. In DNA form, the CDR3 reads TGTGCCAGCAGACCGACGGGGGGCTCCTACAATGAGCAGTTCTTC.

The rearrangement uses TRBV9 and TRBJ1-2; the match to TRBD1 covers 8 bases. Losses at the gene ends were 0 bases for V and 8 bases for J; bases not matched to a gene: 3. Germline values: CDR1 SGDLS, CDR2 YYNGEE. The CDR3 spans 13 residues. CDR3 coding DNA: TGTGCCAGCAGCGTAGCACAGGGGGGAGGCTACACCTTC. Its translation: CASSVAQGGGYTF.

The gene calls are TRBV19 and TRBJ1-1, with 8 positions matching TRBD1. Trimming cost V 5 bases and J 1 base; bases outside gene matches: 15. The CDR3 runs 18 residues. Per germline, CDR1 LNHDA and CDR2 SQIVND (reference sequence). For the CDR3, the DNA is TGTGCCAGTAGTCCAAACCCCCCCAGGGGGCGCGGGAACACTGAAGCTTTCTTT. Translation gives CASSPNPPRGRGNTEAFF.

The CDR3 region is CASSHPLGAGEGEQYF. Written as DNA, the CDR3 is TGTGCCAGCAGCCACCCCCTTGGGGCAGGGGAAGGCGAGCAGTACTTC. The rearrangement links TRBV7-9 to TRBJ2-7, with D perhaps TRBD1 (6 bases). From germline, CDR1 is SEHNR and CDR2 FQNEAQ (reference sequence). The CDR3 consists of 16 residues. Trimming took off 5 bases at V and 6 bases at J, with 23 bases between the two ends.

This chain links TRBV27 with TRBJ1-1, with 9 bases fitting TRBD1. This CDR3 is built from 13 residues. V shed 6 bases, J shed 3 bases, and the junction held 2 bases outside the gene matches. CDR1 MNHEY and CDR2 SMNVEV come from the germline V gene (reference sequence). Written as DNA, the CDR3 is TGTGCCAGCAGCTGGACAGGGGACACTGAAGCTTTCTTT. This encodes CASSWTGDTEAFF.

V and J are TRBV5-4 and TRBJ1-1, with TRBD1 matching over 8 bases. CDR3 size: 14 residues. The germline CDR1 and CDR2 sequences are SGHNT and YYREEE (reference sequence). Trimming at V came to 3 bases and at J to 8 bases, leaving 9 bases not matched to a gene. CDR3 region: CASSSSGGPTEAFF. CDR3 bases: TGTGCCAGCAGCTCCTCAGGGGGCCCGACCGAAGCTTTCTTT. Variable domain in full (rest from reference TRBV5-4 and TRBJ1-1): ETGVTQSPTHLIKTRGQQVTLRCSSQSGHNTVSWYQQALGQGPQFIFQYYREEENGRGNFPPRFSGLQFPNYSSELNVNALELDDSALYLCASSSSGGPTEAFFGQGTRLTVV.

J is TRBJ1-4 and V is TRBV12-5, with 7 nucleotides matching TRBD1. This CDR3 is built from 14 residues. The germline V gene encodes CDR1 LGHNT and CDR2 FRNRAP. V dropped 7 bases and J dropped 4; count of bases not matched to a gene: 6. The CDR3 is CASASGQINEKLFF. The CDR3 DNA reads as TGTGCTAGTGCCTCGGGACAGATTAATGAAAAACTGTTTTTT.

The chain links TRBV16 to TRBJ1-2, with 7 bases lining up with TRBD1. Trimming at V came to 4 bases and at J to 3 bases, leaving 23 bases not matched to a gene. CDR3 length equals 20 residues. Germline V gene data show CDR1 as KGHSY and CDR2 as FQNENV. In nucleotides, the CDR3 is TGTGCCAGCAGCCTAAACCCCATCCTTTCGGACAGGAGGGGGTACTATGGCTACACCTTC. It translates to CASSLNPILSDRRGYYGYTF. Full variable domain (outside the CDR3, taken from reference TRBV16 and TRBJ1-2): GEEVAQTPKHLVRGEGQKAKLYCAPIKGHSYVFWYQQVLKNEFKFLISFQNENVFDETGMPKERFSAKCLPNSPCSLEIQATKLEDSAVYFCASSLNPILSDRRGYYGYTFGSGTRLTVV.

The gene calls are TRBV7-2 and TRBJ2-1; unclear D gene. Germline CDR1 and CDR2: SGHTA and FQGNSA. This CDR3 region has 11 residues. V lost 3 bases and J 5 bases, leaving 2 bases between the germline ends. The CDR3 protein is CASSFNNEQFF. The DNA of the CDR3 is TGTGCCAGCAGCTTCAACAATGAGCAGTTCTTC.

The chain employs TRBV4-3 and TRBJ2-1; 7 bases are a match to TRBD2. V lost 4 bases and J lost 2; bases outside the gene matches: 11. This CDR3 is built from 17 residues. The V gene's germline CDR1 is LGHNA and CDR2 YSLEER. CDR3 in amino acids: CASSPFIGGLAYNEQFF. CDR3 DNA: TGCGCCAGCAGCCCTTTCATTGGTGGACTAGCCTACAATGAGCAGTTCTTC.

This chain uses TRBV7-9 with TRBJ2-1; D unclear. Germline values: CDR1 SEHNR, CDR2 FQNEAQ (reference sequence). Trimming removed 5 bases from V and 9 bases from J, with 20 bases in between. CDR3 length: 15 residues. The CDR3 nucleotides read TGTGCCAGCAGCCCCCTGACTCGGAGTCTCGGTGAGCAGTTCTTC. It codes for CASSPLTRSLGEQFF. Combining the CDR3 with reference TRBV7-9 and TRBJ2-1 gives the whole variable domain DTGVSQNPRHKITKRGQNVTFRCDPISEHNRLYWYRQTLGQGPEFLTYFQNEAQLEKSRLLSDRFSAERPKGSFSTLEIQRTEQGDSAMYLCASSPLTRSLGEQFFGPGTRLTVL.

The chain carries TRBV19 and TRBJ1-5; D ambiguous. Trimming took off 3 bases at V and 0 bases at J, with 12 bases between the two ends. The germline V gene encodes CDR1 LNHDA and CDR2 SQIVND (reference sequence). The CDR3 contains 16 residues. This CDR3 reads CASSIVKLPSNQPQHF. CDR3 nucleotide sequence: TGTGCCAGTAGTATTGTAAAATTGCCTAGCAATCAGCCCCAGCATTTT.

The CDR3 here is CASSQRLGDTQYF. The CDR3 region has the DNA TGTGCCAGCAGTCAAAGGCTGGGGGATACGCAGTATTTT. This chain links TRBV12-3 or TRBV12-4 with TRBJ2-3, with D hard to call. This CDR3 is built from 13 residues. The V gene lost 5 bases and the J gene lost 6 bases, with 12 bases spanning the gap.